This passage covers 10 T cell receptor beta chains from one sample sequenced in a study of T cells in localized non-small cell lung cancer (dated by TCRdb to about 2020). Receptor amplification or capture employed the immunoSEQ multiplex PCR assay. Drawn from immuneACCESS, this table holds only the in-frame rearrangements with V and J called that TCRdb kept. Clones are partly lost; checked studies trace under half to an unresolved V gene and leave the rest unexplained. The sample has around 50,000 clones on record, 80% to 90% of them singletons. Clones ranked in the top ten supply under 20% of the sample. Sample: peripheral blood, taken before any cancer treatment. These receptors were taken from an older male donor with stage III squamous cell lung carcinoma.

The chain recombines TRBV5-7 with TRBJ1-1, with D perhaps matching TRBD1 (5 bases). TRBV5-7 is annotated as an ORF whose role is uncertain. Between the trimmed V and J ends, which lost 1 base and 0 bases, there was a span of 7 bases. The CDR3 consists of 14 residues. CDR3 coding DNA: TGTGCCAGCAGCTTGCCGGGGCTGAACACTGAAGCTTTCTTT. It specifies CASSLPGLNTEAFF.

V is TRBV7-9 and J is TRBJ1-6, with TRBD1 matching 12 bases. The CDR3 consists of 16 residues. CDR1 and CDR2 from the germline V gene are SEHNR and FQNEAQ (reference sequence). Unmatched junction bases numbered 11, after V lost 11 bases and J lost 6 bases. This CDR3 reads CAVRRDRGPSNSPLHF. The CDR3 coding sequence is TGTGCCGTACGCCGGGACAGGGGGCCAAGTAATTCACCCCTCCACTTT.

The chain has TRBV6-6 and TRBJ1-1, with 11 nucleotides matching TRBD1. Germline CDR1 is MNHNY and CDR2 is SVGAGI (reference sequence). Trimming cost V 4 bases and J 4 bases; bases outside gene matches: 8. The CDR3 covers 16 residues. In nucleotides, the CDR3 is TGTGCCAGCAGTTTTATATCCGGGACAGGGGGCACTGAAGCTTTCTTT. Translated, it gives CASSFISGTGGTEAFF.

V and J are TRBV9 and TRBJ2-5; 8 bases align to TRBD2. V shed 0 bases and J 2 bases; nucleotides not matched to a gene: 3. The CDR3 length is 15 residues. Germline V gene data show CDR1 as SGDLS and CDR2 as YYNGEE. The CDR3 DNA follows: TGTGCCAGCAGCGTAGCGACTAGCGATCAAGAGACCCAGTACTTC. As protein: CASSVATSDQETQYF.

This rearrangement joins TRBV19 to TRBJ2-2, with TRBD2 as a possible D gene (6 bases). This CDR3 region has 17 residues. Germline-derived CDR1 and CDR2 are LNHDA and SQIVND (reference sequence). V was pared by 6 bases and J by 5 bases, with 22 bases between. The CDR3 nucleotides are TGTGCCAGTAGAATAACCCGAACCGGGACTCCAACCGGGGAGCTGTTTTTT. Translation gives CASRITRTGTPTGELFF.

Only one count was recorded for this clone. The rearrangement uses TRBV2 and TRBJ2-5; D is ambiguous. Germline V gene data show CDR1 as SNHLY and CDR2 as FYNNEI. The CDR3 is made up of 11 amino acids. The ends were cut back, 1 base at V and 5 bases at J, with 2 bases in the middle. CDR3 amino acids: CASSEVETQYF. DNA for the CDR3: TGTGCCAGCAGTGAAGTCGAGACCCAGTACTTC.

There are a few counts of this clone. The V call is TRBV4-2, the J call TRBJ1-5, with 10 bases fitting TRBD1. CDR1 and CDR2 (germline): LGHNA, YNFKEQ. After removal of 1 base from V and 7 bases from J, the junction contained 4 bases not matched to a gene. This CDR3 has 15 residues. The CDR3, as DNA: TGTGCCAGCAGCCAAGGACAGGGGGCGAGGCAGCCCCAGCATTTT. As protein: CASSQGQGARQPQHF.

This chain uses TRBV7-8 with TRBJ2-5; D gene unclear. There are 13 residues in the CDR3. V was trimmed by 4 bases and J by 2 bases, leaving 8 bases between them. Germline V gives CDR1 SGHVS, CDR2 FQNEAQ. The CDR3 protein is CASSSGRQETQYF. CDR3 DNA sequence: TGTGCCAGCAGCTCCGGACGGCAAGAGACCCAGTACTTC.

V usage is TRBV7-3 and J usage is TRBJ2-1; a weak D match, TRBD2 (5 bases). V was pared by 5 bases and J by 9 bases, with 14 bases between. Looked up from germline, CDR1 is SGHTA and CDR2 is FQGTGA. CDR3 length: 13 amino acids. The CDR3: CASSPDWIGEQFF. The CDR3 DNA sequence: TGTGCCAGCAGCCCGGACTGGATAGGTGAGCAGTTCTTC. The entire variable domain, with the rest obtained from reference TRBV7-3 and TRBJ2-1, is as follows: GAGVSQTPSNKVTEKGKYVELRCDPISGHTALYWYRQSLGQGPEFLIYFQGTGAADDSGLPNDRFFAVRPEGSVSTLKIQRTERGDSAVYLCASSPDWIGEQFFGPGTRLTVL.

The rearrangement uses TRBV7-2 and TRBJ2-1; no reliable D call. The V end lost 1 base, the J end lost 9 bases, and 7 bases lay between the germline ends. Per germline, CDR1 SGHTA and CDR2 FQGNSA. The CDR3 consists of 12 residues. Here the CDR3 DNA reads TGTGCCAGCAGCTTAGTGGCAGTTGAGCAGTTCTTC. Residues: CASSLVAVEQFF.